These 18 T cell receptor beta chains share one sample of origin, sequenced in a study of beta chain features in type 1 diabetes. Expressed TCRB transcripts were sequenced after all isolated RNA was converted to cDNA. The data were produced by immunoSEQ multiplex PCR, yet TCRdb's version contains in-frame clones alone and is incomplete. This sample has about 400,000 clones; 10% to 15% occur once, and the top ten carry roughly 0.017%. The sample comprised naive CD4+ T cells from blood. These receptors all stem from a man between 18 and 35 years old in good health.

The V call is TRBV7-2, the J call TRBJ2-2; possible D gene TRBD2, 6 bases. With 2 bases removed from V and 4 bases from J, the gap between germline ends came to 11 bases. The CDR3 has 15 amino acids. Germline CDR1 and CDR2: SGHTA and FQGNSA. The CDR3 loop is CASSLLSSGTGELFF. The CDR3, as DNA: TGTGCCAGCAGCTTACTCAGTAGCGGCACCGGGGAGCTGTTTTTT. Combining the CDR3 with reference TRBV7-2 and TRBJ2-2 gives the whole variable domain GAGVSQSPSNKVTEKGKDVELRCDPISGHTALYWYRQSLGQGLEFLIYFQGNSAPDKSGLPSDRFSAERTGGSVSTLTIQRTQQEDSAVYLCASSLLSSGTGELFFGEGSRLTVL.

This clone was detected only a few times. The V and J genes are TRBV9 and TRBJ1-1, with a weak D call TRBD1 (6 bases). CDR1 is SGDLS, CDR2 YYNGEE, per germline. The CDR3 contains 15 residues. V was pared by 0 bases and J by 0 bases, with 9 bases between. CDR3 sequence: CASSVGGHMNTEAFF. The DNA of the CDR3 is TGTGCCAGCAGCGTAGGGGGACATATGAACACTGAAGCTTTCTTT.

The V call is TRBV2, the J call TRBJ2-3; D is perhaps TRBD1 (6 bases). CDR3 size: 18 residues. V was clipped by 6 bases and J by 0 bases, with 22 bases between them. In germline, CDR1 is SNHLY, CDR2 FYNNEI. The CDR3 protein is CASRADSPGRVSTDTQYF. The CDR3 region has the DNA TGTGCCAGCAGGGCGGACAGCCCCGGCAGGGTGAGCACAGATACGCAGTATTTT.

This clone was counted only a few times. The chain carries TRBV7-3 and TRBJ2-1; TRBD1 agrees at 7 bases. The CDR3 runs 17 residues. From germline, CDR1 is SGHTA and CDR2 FQGTGA. V shed 1 base and J 8 bases; nucleotides not matched to a gene: 14. The CDR3 DNA sequence: TGTGCCAGCAGCTTAAACGTGGCACAGGGGCATAGGGATGAGCAGTTCTTC. Amino acids: CASSLNVAQGHRDEQFF.

Only a few counts were recorded for this clone. CDR3 protein: CASSPYLRETQYF. CDR3 in DNA: TGTGCCAGCAGCCCATATCTTCGGGAGACCCAGTACTTC. The chain has TRBV7-9 and TRBJ2-5; unclear D gene. Germline CDR1 SEHNR, CDR2 FQNEAQ (reference sequence). The CDR3 extends over 13 amino acids. With 5 bases removed from V and 5 bases from J, the gap between germline ends came to 12 bases.

This clone has just a few counts. The chain has TRBV7-3 and TRBJ2-5, with a tentative D call TRBD1 (6 bases). Trimming took 5 bases from V and 5 from J, leaving 15 bases between them. CDR1 is SGHTA and CDR2 is FQGTGA in the germline V gene. The CDR3 is 14 residues long. The CDR3 sequence: CASSPQGIAETQYF. As DNA, the CDR3 is TGTGCCAGCAGCCCCCAGGGGATCGCGGAGACCCAGTACTTC.

This clone has a handful of counts. This chain uses TRBV30 with TRBJ2-7, with D tentatively TRBD1 (5 bases). Per germline, CDR1 GTSNPN and CDR2 SVGIG (reference sequence). Trimming pared 0 bases from V and 3 bases from J, leaving 9 bases between. The CDR3 runs to 13 residues. The DNA of the CDR3 is TGTGCCTGGAGTGTACGACAGATCTACGAGCAGTACTTC. This gives the protein CAWSVRQIYEQYF.

The chain has TRBV28 and TRBJ1-1; 8 nucleotides agree with TRBD1. Germline values: CDR1 MDHEN, CDR2 SYDVKM. The CDR3 length is 15 residues. The trim removed 11 bases at V and 0 bases at J, leaving 11 bases unmatched. The CDR3 bases are TGTGCCGGGGGGGCAGGGGGCTTTGTGAACACTGAAGCTTTCTTT. Its translation: CAGGAGGFVNTEAFF. Looking up the rest from reference TRBV28 and TRBJ1-1 gives the full variable domain: DVKVTQSSRYLVKRTGEKVFLECVQDMDHENMFWYRQDPGLGLRLIYFSYDVKMKEKGDIPEGYSVSREKKERFSLILESASTNQTSMYLCAGGAGGFVNTEAFFGQGTRLTVV.

The chain combines TRBV28 with TRBJ1-5; 7 bases map to TRBD1. V dropped 5 bases and J dropped 9; count of bases not matched to a gene: 13. Germline CDR1 is MDHEN and CDR2 is SYDVKM. The CDR3 contains 15 residues. Here the CDR3 DNA reads TGTGCCAGCAGTCCCGGACAGGCGGCCTTAGGGCCCCAGCATTTT. Protein sequence: CASSPGQAALGPQHF.

The rearrangement joins TRBV7-9 to TRBJ1-6; perhaps TRBD1 as D (6 bases). Germline-derived CDR1 and CDR2 are SEHNR and FQNEAQ (reference sequence). Between the trimmed V and J ends, which lost 6 bases and 10 bases, there was a span of 22 bases. This CDR3 comprises 16 residues. CDR3 in DNA: TGTGCCAGCAGTCCACAAACAACAGGGAATCTCTCACCCCTCCACTTT. It encodes CASSPQTTGNLSPLHF.

The chain carries TRBV18 and TRBJ2-3; TRBD2 agrees at 11 bases. The CDR3 consists of 17 residues. CDR1 is KGHSH and CDR2 is LQKENI in the germline V gene. V dropped 6 bases and J dropped 2; count of bases not matched to a gene: 10. CDR3 nucleotides: TGTGCCAGCTCTCTCAAGGGGACTAGCGGTTTCACAGATACGCAGTATTTT. Its translation is CASSLKGTSGFTDTQYF.

This clone was observed a few times. The chain carries TRBV5-1 and TRBJ2-5; 7 bases agree with TRBD1. The DNA end lines up better with TRBJ2-7; the J call may be wrong. The CDR3 runs 14 residues. Germline CDR1 SGHRS, CDR2 YFSETQ. This CDR3 reads CASSSGQAPYEQYF. DNA of the CDR3: TGCGCCAGCAGCTCCGGACAGGCACCCTACGAGCAGTACTTC.

In this sample, this clone turned up a few times. This chain connects TRBV30 to TRBJ1-1; tentatively, D is TRBD1 (5 bases). Trimming removed 8 bases at V and 1 base at J, with 14 bases between. The CDR3 spans 13 residues. CDR1 is GTSNPN, CDR2 SVGIG, per germline (reference sequence). The CDR3 reads CARQSRENTEAFF. For the CDR3, the DNA is TGTGCCCGCCAGTCCAGGGAGAACACTGAAGCTTTCTTT. Combining the CDR3 with reference TRBV30 and TRBJ1-1 gives the whole variable domain SQTIHQWPATLVQPVGSPLSLECTVEGTSNPNLYWYRQAAGRGLQLLFYSVGIGQISSEVPQNLSASRPQDRQFILSSKKLLLSDSGFYLCARQSRENTEAFFGQGTRLTVV.

The chain is built from TRBV6-6 and TRBJ1-1, with D maybe TRBD1 (5 bases). The CDR3 runs to 14 residues. Germline-derived CDR1 and CDR2 are MNHNY and SVGAGI (reference sequence). V was trimmed by 8 bases and J by 0 bases, leaving 13 bases between them. The CDR3 reads CASFPRGMNTEAFF. DNA of the CDR3: TGTGCCAGCTTCCCCCGGGGGATGAACACTGAAGCTTTCTTT.

This clone was picked up a small number of times. This chain joins TRBV2 and TRBJ2-7; 9 bases fit TRBD1. Germline V gene data show CDR1 as SNHLY and CDR2 as FYNNEI. The CDR3 has 14 residues. V lost 6 bases, J lost 3 bases, and 6 bases stayed unmatched. The CDR3 DNA is TGTGCCAGCAGAAAACAGGGGGCGATCTACGAGCAGTACTTC. Amino acid sequence: CASRKQGAIYEQYF.

This clone was seen a handful of times. The rearrangement uses TRBV7-9 and TRBJ2-3; D perhaps matches TRBD1 (6 bases). The CDR3 has 15 amino acids. The ends were cut back, 1 base at V and 4 bases at J, with 12 bases in the middle. The germline gives CDR1 SEHNR, CDR2 FQNEAQ (reference sequence). Here the CDR3 reads CASSLGEGGPDTQYF. For the CDR3, the DNA is TGTGCCAGCAGCTTAGGTGAAGGGGGTCCAGATACGCAGTATTTT.

The genes are TRBV4-3 and TRBJ2-7; TRBD1 matches 7 bases. The V and J ends lost 1 base and 0 bases, in that order; junction bases with no gene match: 18. CDR3 size: 20 residues. Germline V lookup: CDR1 LGHNA, CDR2 YSLEER. The DNA of the CDR3 is TGCGCCAGCAGCCAAGGGCTTCGGACAGGTATTTCAGGTTACTCCTACGAGCAGTACTTC. Translation: CASSQGLRTGISGYSYEQYF.

The chain recombines TRBV6-5 with TRBJ2-7; 10 nucleotides line up with TRBD1. The germline gives CDR1 MNHEY, CDR2 SVGAGI. Germline trimming cut 2 bases from V and 5 bases from J; bases unmatched to any gene: 3. This CDR3 has 14 residues. The CDR3 loop is CASSYLGTGDEQYF. The CDR3, as DNA: TGTGCCAGCAGTTACCTCGGGACAGGGGACGAGCAGTACTTC.